This entry is about one TCR beta chain. What it recognizes is unknown. This sample is part of a study of Ad26.COV2.S vaccination and SARS-CoV-2 variants. The assay was immunoSEQ multiplex PCR, and TCRdb's table has in-frame clones only and misses some. The data show about 280,000 clones, approximately 87% seen once. Treatment given: approximately 18 received Ad26.COV2.S at low or high dose, single or two shots; 5 received placebo; per-sample allocation not given. Sampling was done on day 63 after the first vaccine or placebo injection. Germline CDR1 LGHNA, CDR2 YNFKEQ. The CDR3 contains 19 residues. Trimming took 0 bases from V and 4 from J; bases not matched to a gene: 13. Study-level points and caveats: Recipients given vaccine exceeded placebo recipients in spike-specific TCR breadth. Analyses that measured TCR breadth and depth may have underestimated total T cell responses.

Sequences were derived from peripheral blood, sampled in a trial of Ad26.COV2.S vaccine versus placebo. V and J are TRBV4-2 and TRBJ2-2, with 8 positions matching TRBD2. This TCR derives from a person aged 18-65 years who received the Ad26.COV2.S COVID-19 vaccine or a placebo. CDR3 nucleotide sequence: TGTGCCAGCAGCCAAGAGTCAATCCACGGGGGGGCTTTCACCGGGGAGCTGTTTTTT. This codes for CASSQESIHGGAFTGELFF.